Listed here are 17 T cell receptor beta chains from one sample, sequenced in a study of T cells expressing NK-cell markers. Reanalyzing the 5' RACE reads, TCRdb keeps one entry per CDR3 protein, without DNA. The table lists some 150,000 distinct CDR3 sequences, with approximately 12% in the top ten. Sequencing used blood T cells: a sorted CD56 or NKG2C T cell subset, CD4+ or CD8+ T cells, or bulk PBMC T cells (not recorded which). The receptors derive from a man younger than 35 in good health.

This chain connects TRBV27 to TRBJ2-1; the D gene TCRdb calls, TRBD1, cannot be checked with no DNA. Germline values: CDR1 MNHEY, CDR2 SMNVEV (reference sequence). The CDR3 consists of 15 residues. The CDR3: CASSPGVVAYNEQFF.

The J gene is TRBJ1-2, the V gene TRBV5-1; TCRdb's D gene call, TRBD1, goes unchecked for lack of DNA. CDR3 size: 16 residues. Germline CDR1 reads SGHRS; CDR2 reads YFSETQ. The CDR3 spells CASSLPLKGGFYGYTF.

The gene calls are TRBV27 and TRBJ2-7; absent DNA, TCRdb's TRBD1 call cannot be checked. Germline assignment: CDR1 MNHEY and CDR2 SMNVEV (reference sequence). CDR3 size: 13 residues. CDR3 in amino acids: CASTGQGANEQYF.

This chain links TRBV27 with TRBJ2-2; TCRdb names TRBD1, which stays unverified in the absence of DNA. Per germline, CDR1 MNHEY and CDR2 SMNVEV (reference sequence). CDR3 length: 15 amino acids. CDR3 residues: CASSSERGTVGELFF.

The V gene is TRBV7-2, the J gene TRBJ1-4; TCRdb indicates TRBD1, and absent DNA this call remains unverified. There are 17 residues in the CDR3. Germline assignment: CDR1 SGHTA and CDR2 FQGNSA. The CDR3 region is CASSSSWGRGSTKKLFF.

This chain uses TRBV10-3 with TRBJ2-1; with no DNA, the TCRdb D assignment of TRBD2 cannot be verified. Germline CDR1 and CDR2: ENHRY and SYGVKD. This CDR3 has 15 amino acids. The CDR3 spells CAISDASGRAVEQFF.

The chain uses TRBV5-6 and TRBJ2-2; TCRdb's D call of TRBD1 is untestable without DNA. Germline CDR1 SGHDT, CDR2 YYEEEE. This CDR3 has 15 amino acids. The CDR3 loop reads CASTYRGNYAGELFF.

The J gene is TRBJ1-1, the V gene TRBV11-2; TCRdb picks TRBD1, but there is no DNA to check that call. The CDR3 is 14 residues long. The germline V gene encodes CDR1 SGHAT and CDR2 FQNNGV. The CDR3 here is CASSGQGAYTEAFF.

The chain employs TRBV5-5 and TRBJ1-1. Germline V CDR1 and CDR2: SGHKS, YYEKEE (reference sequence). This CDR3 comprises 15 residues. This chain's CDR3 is CASSLAWGGNTEAFF.

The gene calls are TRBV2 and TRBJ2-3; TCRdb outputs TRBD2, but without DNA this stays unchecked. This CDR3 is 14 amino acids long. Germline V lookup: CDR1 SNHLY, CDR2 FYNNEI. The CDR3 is CASAPRGHTDTQYF.

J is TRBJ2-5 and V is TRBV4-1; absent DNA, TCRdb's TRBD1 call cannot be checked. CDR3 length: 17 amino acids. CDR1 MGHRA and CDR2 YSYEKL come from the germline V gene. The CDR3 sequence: CASSQDPRGPRQETQYF.

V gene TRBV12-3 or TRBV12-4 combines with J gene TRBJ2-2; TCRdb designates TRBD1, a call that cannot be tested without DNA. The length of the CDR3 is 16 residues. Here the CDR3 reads CASRTGGGPPTGELFF.

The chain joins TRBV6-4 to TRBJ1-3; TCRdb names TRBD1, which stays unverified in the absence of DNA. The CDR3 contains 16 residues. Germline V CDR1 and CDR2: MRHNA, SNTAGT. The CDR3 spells CASSDYRDRRGNTIYF.

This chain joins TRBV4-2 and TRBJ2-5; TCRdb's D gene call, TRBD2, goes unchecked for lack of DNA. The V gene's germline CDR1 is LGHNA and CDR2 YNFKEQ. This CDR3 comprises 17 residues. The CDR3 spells CASSQELAVLGRETQYF.

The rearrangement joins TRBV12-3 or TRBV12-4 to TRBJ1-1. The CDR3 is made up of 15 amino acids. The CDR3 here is CASSTRQGPNTEAFF.

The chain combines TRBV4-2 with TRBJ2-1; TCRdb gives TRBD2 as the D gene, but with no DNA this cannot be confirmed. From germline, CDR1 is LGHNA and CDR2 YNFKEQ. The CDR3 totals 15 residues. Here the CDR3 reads CASSQDFGTSHEQFF.

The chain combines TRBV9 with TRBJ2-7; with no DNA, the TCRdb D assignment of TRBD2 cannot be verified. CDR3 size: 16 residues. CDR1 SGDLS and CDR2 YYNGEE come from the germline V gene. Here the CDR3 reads CASSPLAGTISYEQYF. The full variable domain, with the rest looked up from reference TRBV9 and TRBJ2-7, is DSGVTQTPKHLITATGQRVTLRCSPRSGDLSVYWYQQSLDQGLQFLIQYYNGEERAKGNILERFSAQQFPDLHSELNLSSLELGDSALYFCASSPLAGTISYEQYFGPGTRLTVT.